These T cell receptor beta chains were read from a single sample in a study of graft-versus-host responses after intestinal transplantation. No antigens are known for them. Method: immunoSEQ multiplex PCR; TCRdb's copy keeps in-frame clones and lacks some. Here the sample spans roughly 110,000 clones, over 80% being singletons. The specimen was unstimulated CD4+ T cells sorted from spleen or lymph node cells, collected before transplant. These receptors were obtained from a human donor who was the organ donor for an intestinal transplant. CDR3s include the opening cysteine and the closing phenylalanine or tryptophan. Each record gives: clone size, D gene, J gene, V gene, CDR3 length, CDR3 protein, CDR3 DNA. D genes are given only for firm matches. Part of the rows lack a size; the others show once, few, many or a class for expanded clones.

. TRBD2 TRBJ2-5 TRBV5-5 15 CASSLTSGRQETQYF TGTGCCAGCAGCTTGACTAGCGGGCGCCAAGAGACCCAGTACTTC
. . TRBJ1-2 TRBV6-5 14 CASSYRAASYGYTF TGTGCCAGCAGTTATAGGGCAGCCTCCTATGGCTACACCTTC
. . TRBJ2-4 TRBV5-4 13 CASSFKGSNIQYF TGTGCCAGCAGCTTTAAGGGTTCAAACATTCAGTACTTC
. . TRBJ1-1 TRBV11-3 11 CASSFGTEAFF TGTGCCAGCAGCTTTGGGACGGAAGCTTTCTTT
. . TRBJ2-3 TRBV6-5 14 CASLEGSSTDTQYF TGTGCCAGTCTCGAGGGGTCTAGCACAGATACGCAGTATTTT
. TRBD2 TRBJ2-7 TRBV6-5 13 CASSTSGGAEQYF TGTGCCAGCAGTACTAGCGGGGGGGCCGAGCAGTACTTC
. . TRBJ2-1 TRBV27 14 CASSLGTLYNEQFF TGTGCCAGCAGCCTCGGGACGCTATACAATGAGCAGTTCTTC
. . TRBJ2-3 TRBV7-5 14 CVRSSRVLTDTQYF TGTGTCAGAAGCTCAAGGGTTCTCACAGATACGCAGTATTTT
. TRBD2 TRBJ2-7 TRBV5-1 15 CASSLTSAGWGEQYF TGCGCCAGCAGCCTTACTTCAGCGGGATGGGGCGAGCAGTACTTC
. TRBD1 TRBJ1-2 TRBV6-6 13 CASTAQGSYGYTF TGTGCCAGCACCGCACAGGGGTCCTATGGCTACACCTTC
. TRBD1 TRBJ2-7 TRBV6-5 14 CASSYVAGGHEQYF TGTGCCAGCAGTTACGTCGCAGGGGGACACGAGCAGTACTTC
. . TRBJ2-5 TRBV5-5 15 CASSGPRQYQETQYF TGTGCCAGCAGCGGCCCCCGACAGTACCAAGAGACCCAGTACTTC
. . TRBJ1-1 TRBV19 13 CASRRIGGTEAFF TGTGCCAGTCGTAGAATAGGGGGCACTGAAGCTTTCTTT
once TRBD2 TRBJ2-3 TRBV7-9 15 CASSLGLAITDTQYF TGTGCCAGCAGCTTAGGACTAGCGATCACAGATACGCAGTATTTT
. TRBD1 TRBJ2-3 TRBV5-4 14 CASRRDRGPNTQYF TGTGCCAGCAGGAGGGACAGGGGGCCCAATACGCAGTATTTT
once . TRBJ2-2 TRBV5-6 15 CASSSLGPNTGELFF TGTGCCAGCAGCTCCCTAGGGCCGAACACCGGGGAGCTGTTTTTT
once . TRBJ2-7 TRBV27 15 CASSSPRRGAGEQYF TGTGCCAGCAGTTCCCCCCGGCGTGGGGCAGGTGAGCAGTACTTC
. . TRBJ1-1 TRBV10-1 12 CASRGPNTEAFF TGCGCCAGCAGAGGCCCGAACACTGAAGCTTTCTTT
. TRBD1 TRBJ2-7 TRBV28 15 CASSSPAQGAYEQYF TGTGCCAGCAGTTCTCCCGCGCAGGGGGCGTACGAGCAGTACTTC
. . TRBJ2-7 TRBV21-1 15 CASGGHGPSSYEQYF TGTGCCAGCGGGGGTCACGGGCCTAGCTCCTACGAGCAGTACTTC
. . TRBJ2-1 TRBV7-3 12 CASSLDGNEQFF TGTGCCAGCAGCTTAGATGGGAATGAGCAGTTCTTC
. . TRBJ1-4 TRBV29-1 13 CSVLWVTNEKLFF TGCAGCGTTCTGTGGGTAACTAATGAAAAACTGTTTTTT
. TRBD1 TRBJ1-6 TRBV2 16 CASSEFVGQGNSPLHF TGTGCCAGCAGTGAATTTGTGGGACAGGGGAATTCACCCCTCCACTTT
. . TRBJ1-1 TRBV7-3 13 CASSLAPSTEAFF TGTGCCAGCAGCTTAGCCCCGTCCACTGAAGCTTTCTTT
. . TRBJ1-6 TRBV10-2 17 CASSDPAGSSYNSPLHF TGCGCCAGCAGTGATCCCGCAGGTAGCTCCTATAATTCACCCCTCCACTTT
few TRBD2 TRBJ2-1 TRBV5-6 15 CASSLYGGARNEQFF TGTGCCAGCAGCTTGTACGGGGGGGCGCGGAATGAGCAGTTCTTC
. . TRBJ1-6 TRBV2 13 CASSQGYNSPLHF TGTGCCAGCAGTCAGGGGTATAATTCACCCCTCCACTTT
. . TRBJ1-3 TRBV5-4 14 CASRPQSSGNTIYF TGTGCCAGCAGACCTCAGAGCTCTGGAAACACCATATATTTT
once . TRBJ2-5 TRBV29-1 15 CSVEDRRLNQETQYF TGCAGCGTTGAAGATCGGCGCCTGAACCAAGAGACCCAGTACTTC
. . TRBJ2-3 TRBV15 13 CATSRGGGDTQYF TGTGCCACCAGCAGAGGGGGTGGAGATACGCAGTATTTT
. . TRBJ1-4 TRBV19 16 CASSIKGGPPGEKLFF TGTGCCAGTAGTATAAAAGGTGGGCCGCCAGGGGAAAAACTGTTTTTT
. TRBD1 TRBJ2-7 TRBV7-3 13 CASSKGDSYEQYF TGTGCCAGCAGCAAAGGGGACAGCTACGAGCAGTACTTC
. TRBD2 TRBJ2-2 TRBV6-5 15 CASSYIAGATGELFF TGTGCCAGCAGTTACATAGCGGGGGCCACCGGGGAGCTGTTTTTT
few . TRBJ1-5 TRBV6-1 15 CASSPSGERNQPQHF TGTGCCAGCAGCCCCAGTGGGGAGCGCAATCAGCCCCAGCATTTT
. . TRBJ1-6 TRBV7-6 17 CASSLVAGQGGNSPLHF TGTGCCAGCAGCTTAGTAGCGGGGCAGGGCGGGAATTCACCCCTCCACTTT
. . TRBJ1-2 TRBV5-1 13 CASTETEAYGYTF TGCGCCAGCACCGAGACGGAAGCCTATGGCTACACCTTC
once . TRBJ2-7 TRBV12-2 13 CASRLVRMRQEPF TGTGCAAGTCGCTTAGTTAGGATGCGGCAGGAACCATTC
. . TRBJ2-7 TRBV7-8 16 CASSQSLRDPGGKQYF TGTGCCAGCAGCCAGAGCCTCCGGGACCCCGGTGGTAAGCAGTACTTC
. TRBD1 TRBJ1-2 TRBV11-1 15 CASSLETGSFGGYTF TGTGCCAGCAGCTTGGAGACAGGGAGTTTCGGTGGCTACACCTTC
. . TRBJ2-5 TRBV29-1 13 CSVGGRNAKTQYF TGCAGCGTGGGGGGGCGCAATGCCAAGACCCAGTACTTC
. TRBD2 TRBJ2-1 TRBV29-1 14 CSARLATLYNEQFF TGCAGCGCGAGACTAGCGACTCTGTACAATGAGCAGTTCTTC
. TRBD2 TRBJ2-1 TRBV9 17 CASSVWVSGGKDNEQFF TGTGCCAGCAGCGTATGGGTTAGCGGGGGGAAGGACAATGAGCAGTTCTTC
. TRBD2 TRBJ2-1 TRBV9 15 CASSVGGGRAGEQFF TGTGCCAGCAGCGTAGGTGGCGGGAGGGCCGGCGAGCAGTTCTTC
. . TRBJ2-6 TRBV7-2 17 CASSLAFDGAGANVLTF TGTGCCAGCAGCTTAGCCTTTGACGGGGCTGGGGCCAACGTCCTGACTTTC
. TRBD1 TRBJ2-2 TRBV9 14 CASSNGQGVGELFF TGTGCCAGCAGCAACGGACAGGGGGTCGGGGAGCTGTTTTTT
few . TRBJ2-3 TRBV19 14 CASSKTHFTDTQYF TGTGCCAGTTCAAAGACCCACTTTACAGATACGCAGTATTTT
. . TRBJ1-2 TRBV7-9 15 CASSLAVAIGYGYTF TGTGCCAGCAGCTTAGCCGTCGCCATTGGCTATGGCTACACCTTC
. . TRBJ1-2 TRBV9 13 CASSASFRDGYTF TGTGCCAGCAGCGCAAGCTTCAGGGATGGCTACACCTTC